This T cell receptor (beta chain) is drawn from a study of cytomegalovirus exposure and HLA in healthy donors. The PCR employed 60 Vbeta primers together with 13 Jbeta primers. The method was immunoSEQ multiplex PCR; TCRdb's version includes in-frame clones alone and lacks a portion of them. This table holds under 200,000 clones, over 9.5% found once. Trimming cost V 1 base and J 2 bases, with 10 bases left between them. Looked up from germline, CDR1 is SGHRS and CDR2 is YFSETQ. The CDR3 runs to 14 residues. Study findings and constraints: Per a later analysis, about 17,000 TCR beta sequences showed association with HLA alleles at 0.05 false discovery rate.

To note about this clone: Its antigen remains unidentified.

The source material was PBMCs. The clonotype originates from a man aged 50 or older in good health and CMV-seropositive. This chain links TRBV5-1 with TRBJ2-7; D uncertain. In DNA, the CDR3 is TGCGCCAGCAGCTTGACGGTCCCGACCTACGAGCAGTACTTC. It specifies CASSLTVPTYEQYF.